This TCR beta chain was captured in a study of CD8+CD57+ T cells in acquired aplastic anemia. Both TCR beta VDJ combination and CDR3 sequence profiling were carried out. Genomic DNA was the template for this profiling. TCRdb used MiXCR to reprocess the reads, holding one entry per CDR3 protein. The repertoire holds roughly 250,000 distinct CDR3 sequences, with 82% as singletons. Patients who underwent sequencing had shown CD8+CD57+ cell expansion by flow cytometry. 15 amino acids form the CDR3, both terminal residues included. Germline loops: CDR1 SNHLY, CDR2 FYNNEI. About this clonotype: Likely a read error: the CDR3 ends without its conserved phenylalanine or tryptophan. No DNA is shown, since the ends of the CDR3 on it are uncertain; the CDR3 is the one TCRdb lists.

The sequenced material came from sorted CD4+, CD8+, or CD8+CD57+ T cells (not recorded which) from PBMCs. This chain links TRBV2 with TRBJ2-5; the table's D gene call, TRBD1, was not cross checked with the DNA. The clonotype originates from a human donor with aplastic anemia. The CDR3 sequence is CASGDGGTCTQTLDL.